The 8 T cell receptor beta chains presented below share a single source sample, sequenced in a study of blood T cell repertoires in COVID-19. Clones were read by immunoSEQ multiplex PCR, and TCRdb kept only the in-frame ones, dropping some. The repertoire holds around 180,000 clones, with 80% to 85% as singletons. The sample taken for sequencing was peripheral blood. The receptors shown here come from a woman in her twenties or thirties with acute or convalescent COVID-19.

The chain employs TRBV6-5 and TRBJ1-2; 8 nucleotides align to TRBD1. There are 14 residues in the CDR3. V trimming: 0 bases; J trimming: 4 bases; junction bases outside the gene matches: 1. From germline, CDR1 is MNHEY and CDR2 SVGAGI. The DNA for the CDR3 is TGTGCCAGCAGTTACTCGGGACAGGTCTATGGCTACACCTTC. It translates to CASSYSGQVYGYTF.

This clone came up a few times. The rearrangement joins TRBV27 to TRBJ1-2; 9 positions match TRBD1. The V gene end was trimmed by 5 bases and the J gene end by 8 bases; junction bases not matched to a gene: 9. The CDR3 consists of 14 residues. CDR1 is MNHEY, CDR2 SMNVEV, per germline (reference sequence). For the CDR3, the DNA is TGTGCCAGCAGTAATCCGGGACAGGGAGAGGGCTACACCTTC. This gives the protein CASSNPGQGEGYTF.

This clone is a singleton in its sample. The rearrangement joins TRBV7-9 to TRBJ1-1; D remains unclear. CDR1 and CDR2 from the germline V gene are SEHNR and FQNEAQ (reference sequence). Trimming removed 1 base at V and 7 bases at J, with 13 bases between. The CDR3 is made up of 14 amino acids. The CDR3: CASSLVGEAVEAFF. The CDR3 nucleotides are TGTGCCAGCAGCTTAGTAGGTGAGGCGGTTGAAGCTTTCTTT.

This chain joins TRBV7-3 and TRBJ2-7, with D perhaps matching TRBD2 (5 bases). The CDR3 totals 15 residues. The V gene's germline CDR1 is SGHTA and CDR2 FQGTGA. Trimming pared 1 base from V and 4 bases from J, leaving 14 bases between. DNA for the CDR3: TGTGCCAGCAGCTTAAGACGACATCCGGGATACGAGCAGTACTTC. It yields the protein CASSLRRHPGYEQYF. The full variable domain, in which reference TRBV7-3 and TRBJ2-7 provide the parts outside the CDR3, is GAGVSQTPSNKVTEKGKYVELRCDPISGHTALYWYRQSLGQGPEFLIYFQGTGAADDSGLPNDRFFAVRPEGSVSTLKIQRTERGDSAVYLCASSLRRHPGYEQYFGPGTRLTVT.

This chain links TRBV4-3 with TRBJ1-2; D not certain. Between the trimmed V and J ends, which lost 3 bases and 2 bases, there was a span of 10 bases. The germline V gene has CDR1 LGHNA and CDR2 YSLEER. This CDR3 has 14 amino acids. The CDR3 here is CASSHGRPNYGYTF. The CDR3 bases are TGCGCCAGCAGCCACGGCAGGCCCAACTATGGCTACACCTTC.

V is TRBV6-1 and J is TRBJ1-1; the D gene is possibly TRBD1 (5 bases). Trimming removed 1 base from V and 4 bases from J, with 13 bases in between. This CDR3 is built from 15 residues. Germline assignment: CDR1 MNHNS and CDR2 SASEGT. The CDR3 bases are TGTGCCAGCAGTGAAGAGGCAGGGTCGAGCACTGAAGCTTTCTTT. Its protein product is CASSEEAGSSTEAFF.

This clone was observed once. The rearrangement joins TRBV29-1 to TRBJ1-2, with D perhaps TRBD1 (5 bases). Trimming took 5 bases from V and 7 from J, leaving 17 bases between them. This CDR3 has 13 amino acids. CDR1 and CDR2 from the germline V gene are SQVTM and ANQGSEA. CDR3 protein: CSVQLTASGGYTF. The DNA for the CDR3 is TGCAGCGTTCAACTGACAGCTTCGGGTGGCTACACCTTC.

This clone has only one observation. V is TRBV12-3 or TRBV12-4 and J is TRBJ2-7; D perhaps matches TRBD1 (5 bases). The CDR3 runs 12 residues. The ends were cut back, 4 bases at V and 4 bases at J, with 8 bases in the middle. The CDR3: CASSSQGYEQYF. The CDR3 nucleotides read TGTGCCAGCAGTTCCCAGGGATACGAGCAGTACTTC.